Shown below are 24 T cell receptor beta chains from a single sample sequenced in a study of PD-1 blockade in classical Hodgkin lymphoma (TCRdb year 2020). The library was prepared using the immunoSEQ multiplex PCR assay. Held by TCRdb, this immuneACCESS table contains in-frame sequences only and omits some clones. Under half of the omission traces to an unresolved V gene where checked; the cause of the rest is unknown. The sample table records approximately 7,500 clones; 86% of these occur just once. Jointly, the top ten make up more than 1.5% of the sample. The time point label of this sample denotes: cycle 1 day 1 (C1D1), immediately before nivolumab initiation. Every trial patient had relapsed following autologous stem cell transplantation, and prior brentuximab vedotin exposure was what differed among cohorts A, B and C. Magnetic negative selection with a Miltenyi CD4+ T cell isolation kit was used to purify CD4+ T cells from thawed PBMCs.

The starting material was CD4+ T cells from blood, obtained at baseline. Receptors originate from a human donor with classical Hodgkin lymphoma.

For the CDR3, the DNA is TGTGCCAGCAGTTCAGCAATGGACAGGGGAGAGGCTTTCTTT. Amino acids: CASSSAMDRGEAFF. The genes are TRBV28 and TRBJ1-1; 9 positions agree with TRBD1. Germline trimming cut 4 bases from V and 11 bases from J; bases unmatched to any gene: 11. The CDR3 covers 14 residues. The V gene's germline CDR1 is MDHEN and CDR2 SYDVKM.

The chain couples TRBV19 to TRBJ2-1; D is perhaps TRBD2 (6 bases). This CDR3 has 14 residues. The germline CDR1 and CDR2 sequences are LNHDA and SQIVND (reference sequence). The V end lost 7 bases, the J end lost 3 bases, and 13 bases lay between the germline ends. The CDR3 loop is CASNAGRNYNEQFF. The CDR3 DNA sequence: TGTGCCAGTAATGCAGGGAGGAACTACAATGAGCAGTTCTTC.

Only a few counts were recorded for this clone. A read error may produce the germline difference seen at one junction end. This chain joins TRBV28 and TRBJ1-6; weak D call: TRBD1 (5 bases). This CDR3 has 13 amino acids. Per the germline V gene, CDR1 is MDHEN and CDR2 is SYDVKM. CDR3 sequence reads: CASSPPLGGMRNF. CDR3 sequence (DNA): TGTGCCAGCAGCCCACCTTTGGGGGGGATGAGAAATTTT.

The J gene is TRBJ2-3, the V gene TRBV28; maybe TRBD1 (5 bases). Trimming took off 2 bases at V and 14 bases at J, with 14 bases between the two ends. Germline-derived CDR1 and CDR2 are MDHEN and SYDVKM. The CDR3 runs 12 residues. The CDR3 DNA sequence: TGTGCCAGCAGTTTAGTGCAGTCTGGGGCGTATTTT. Translating gives CASSLVQSGAYF.

This chain uses TRBV18 with TRBJ2-6; maybe TRBD1 (6 bases). The length of the CDR3 is 15 residues. CDR1 and CDR2 from the germline V gene are KGHSH and LQKENI. Trimming shortened V by 1 base and J by 3 bases, and 7 bases separated the two germline ends. The CDR3 bases are TGTGCCAGCTCACCACGAGGGGGTGGGGCCAACGTCCTGACTTTC. Residues: CASSPRGGGANVLTF.

The CDR3 region has the DNA TGTGCCAGTAGTATGATGGGACAGGGTTTTTTTAGGTCCTACGAGCAGTACTTC. Protein product: CASSMMGQGFFRSYEQYF. The chain carries TRBV19 and TRBJ2-7; 9 bases are shared with TRBD1. The CDR3 has 18 amino acids. V lost 3 bases to trimming and J lost 1 base; unmatched junction nucleotides: 13. Germline V gene sequence: CDR1 LNHDA, CDR2 SQIVND (reference sequence).

This chain connects TRBV5-4 to TRBJ1-1; possibly TRBD1 for D (5 bases). CDR1 and CDR2 from the germline V gene are SGHNT and YYREEE (reference sequence). V lost 2 bases and J 5 bases, leaving 10 bases between the germline ends. The CDR3 contains 13 residues. The CDR3 reads CASSFQGWTEAFF. In nucleotides, the CDR3 is TGTGCCAGCAGCTTTCAGGGATGGACTGAAGCTTTCTTT.

This chain uses TRBV20-1 with TRBJ2-3; D gene unclear. V dropped 4 bases and J dropped 5 bases, with 7 bases sitting between them. The germline gives CDR1 DFQATT, CDR2 SNEGSKA (reference sequence). CDR3 length: 11 amino acids. As DNA, the CDR3 is TGCAGTGCTACCCTTGTAGATACGCAGTATTTT. This codes for CSATLVDTQYF.

The V and J genes are TRBV28 and TRBJ2-7; TRBD2 is a possible D gene (5 bases). V lost 2 bases and J lost 0, with 11 bases in between. The germline V gene has CDR1 MDHEN and CDR2 SYDVKM. The CDR3 consists of 15 residues. DNA for the CDR3: TGTGCCAGCAGTTTACGGGGAACCCTCTCCTACGAGCAGTACTTC. Protein product: CASSLRGTLSYEQYF.

The CDR3 protein is CASRKEGGISYNEQFF. In DNA form, the CDR3 reads TGTGCCAGCAGAAAGGAAGGGGGCATCTCCTACAATGAGCAGTTCTTC. The genes are TRBV27 and TRBJ2-1; TRBD1 matches at 7 bases. This CDR3 spans 16 amino acids. Germline trimming cut 6 bases from V and 0 bases from J; bases unmatched to any gene: 8. Germline CDR1 and CDR2: MNHEY and SMNVEV (reference sequence).

The V and J genes are TRBV19 and TRBJ2-5; D possibly corresponds to TRBD1 (6 bases). The CDR3 extends over 14 amino acids. V shed 3 bases and J shed 3 bases, with 11 bases lying between them. Germline assignment: CDR1 LNHDA and CDR2 SQIVND (reference sequence). This chain's CDR3 is CASSIGGTKETQYF. DNA for the CDR3: TGTGCCAGTAGTATTGGGGGCACAAAAGAGACCCAGTACTTC.

The chain is built from TRBV27 and TRBJ1-2; perhaps TRBD1 as D (6 bases). This CDR3 is built from 16 residues. Looked up from germline, CDR1 is MNHEY and CDR2 is SMNVEV (reference sequence). V was pared by 3 bases and J by 4 bases, with 18 bases between. CDR3 sequence: CASSFNGRGAFYGYTF. CDR3 in DNA: TGTGCCAGCAGTTTTAACGGGAGGGGGGCGTTCTATGGCTACACCTTC.

DNA of the CDR3: TGTGCCAGCAGCGTAGACAATCAAGGCAATGAGCAGTTCTTC. Translating it yields CASSVDNQGNEQFF. The J gene is TRBJ2-1, the V gene TRBV9; D uncertain. The CDR3 extends over 14 amino acids. Germline CDR1 and CDR2: SGDLS and YYNGEE. With 0 bases removed from V and 6 bases from J, the gap between germline ends came to 10 bases.

The chain carries TRBV7-9 and TRBJ2-3, with D possibly TRBD2 on 6 matching bases. The CDR3 contains 12 residues. The V end was cut by 3 bases, the J end by 6 bases, with 7 bases between. Germline V gene data show CDR1 as SEHNR and CDR2 as FQNEAQ (reference sequence). In nucleotides, the CDR3 is TGTGCCAGCAGCTTTCGGGGGGATACGCAGTATTTT. Residues: CASSFRGDTQYF. The variable domain in full, completed from reference TRBV7-9 and TRBJ2-3, reads DTGVSQNPRHKITKRGQNVTFRCDPISEHNRLYWYRQTLGQGPEFLTYFQNEAQLEKSRLLSDRFSAERPKGSFSTLEIQRTEQGDSAMYLCASSFRGDTQYFGPGTRLTVL.

This chain joins TRBV6-5 and TRBJ1-1; no clear D gene. V was cut by 6 bases and J by 1 base, with 9 bases left in between. The CDR3 has 13 amino acids. CDR1 is MNHEY and CDR2 is SVGAGI in the germline V gene. CDR3 sequence reads: CASRGSKNTEAFF. In DNA form, the CDR3 reads TGTGCCAGCAGGGGGTCGAAGAACACTGAAGCTTTCTTT.

This clone was picked up a small number of times. V is TRBV28 and J is TRBJ1-6; TRBD1 is a possible D gene (5 bases). Germline-derived CDR1 and CDR2 are MDHEN and SYDVKM. V dropped 6 bases and J dropped 11 bases, with 11 bases sitting between them. The CDR3 loop spans 12 amino acids. Here the CDR3 DNA reads TGTGCCAGCAGGTCAGGGTCGACACCCCTCCACTTT. Translation: CASRSGSTPLHF.

The rearrangement joins TRBV5-5 to TRBJ2-7; TRBD2 matches at 7 bases. CDR1 and CDR2 from the germline V gene are SGHKS and YYEKEE (reference sequence). The CDR3 covers 15 residues. With V trimmed by 4 bases and J by 2 bases, 9 bases remained unmatched. CDR3 protein: CASSPRGVWTYEQYF. As DNA, the CDR3 is TGTGCCAGCAGCCCACGGGGGGTTTGGACCTACGAGCAGTACTTC.

The chain joins TRBV7-9 to TRBJ1-1; no clear D gene. Trimming cost V 3 bases and J 1 base, with 6 bases left between them. CDR1 is SEHNR, CDR2 FQNEAQ, per germline (reference sequence). This CDR3 comprises 13 residues. The chain's CDR3 is CASSFDTNTEAFF. The CDR3 DNA reads TGTGCCAGCAGCTTTGATACGAACACTGAAGCTTTCTTT. Full variable domain (remainder filled in from reference TRBV7-9 and TRBJ1-1): DTGVSQNPRHKITKRGQNVTFRCDPISEHNRLYWYRQTLGQGPEFLTYFQNEAQLEKSRLLSDRFSAERPKGSFSTLEIQRTEQGDSAMYLCASSFDTNTEAFFGQGTRLTVV.

V is TRBV19 and J is TRBJ2-3; D is unclear. V was trimmed by 1 base and J by 4 bases, leaving 12 bases between them. Per germline, CDR1 LNHDA and CDR2 SQIVND (reference sequence). CDR3 size: 15 residues. The DNA of the CDR3 is TGTGCCAGTAGTATAGGCTCCGAAAACTCAGATACGCAGTATTTT. The encoded protein is CASSIGSENSDTQYF.

The chain links TRBV10-3 to TRBJ2-7; D is possibly TRBD2 (6 bases). In germline, CDR1 is ENHRY, CDR2 SYGVKD. The germline V and J ends were trimmed by 9 bases and 2 bases, with 17 bases remaining between them. The length of the CDR3 is 14 residues. DNA for the CDR3: TGTGCCATTCGGAGGGAATTATTCACCTACGAGCAGTACTTC. Translating it yields CAIRRELFTYEQYF.

The chain combines TRBV18 with TRBJ1-4; D is uncertain. Germline V CDR1 and CDR2: KGHSH, LQKENI. The CDR3 extends over 14 amino acids. Trimming removed 3 bases at V and 4 bases at J, with 9 bases between. Written as DNA, the CDR3 is TGTGCCAGCTCACCCCCCCCCGGTAATGAAAAACTGTTTTTT. This encodes CASSPPPGNEKLFF.

The V call is TRBV5-1, the J call TRBJ2-5, with no clear D. V was shortened by 4 bases and J by 2 bases, with 12 bases between the two germline ends. The CDR3 spans 14 residues. Germline V gives CDR1 SGHRS, CDR2 YFSETQ. Here the CDR3 reads CASSLLPAQETQYF. In nucleotides, the CDR3 is TGCGCCAGCAGCCTTTTACCCGCTCAAGAGACCCAGTACTTC.

This rearrangement joins TRBV30 to TRBJ2-3; TRBD2 is a possible D gene (6 bases). CDR3 length: 16 residues. Germline V gene data show CDR1 as GTSNPN and CDR2 as SVGIG (reference sequence). V lost 0 bases, J lost 4 bases, and 17 bases lay in between. For the CDR3, the DNA is TGTGCCTGGAGTGTTAGATGGCGGAGGGTGTCAGATACGCAGTATTTT. Translating gives CAWSVRWRRVSDTQYF.

This rearrangement joins TRBV29-1 to TRBJ2-3; tentatively, D is TRBD1 or TRBD2 (5 bases each). The V gene lost 5 bases and the J gene lost 3 bases, with 12 bases spanning the gap. The CDR3 covers 13 residues. Germline CDR1 SQVTM, CDR2 ANQGSEA. DNA of the CDR3: TGCAGCGTTACCGGGGACCTTACAGATACGCAGTATTTT. Amino acid sequence: CSVTGDLTDTQYF.